This TCR beta chain was profiled in a study of T cell repertoires in cytomegalovirus infection. Points from the study as a whole: Individuals carrying CMV plus the relevant HLA were identified by cumulative frequency of public TCR beta families.

With regard to this clonotype: Its antigen is unknown.

MiXCR, applied by TCRdb to the reads, yields one record per CDR3 protein. This sample has 230,000 or so distinct CDR3 sequences, with approximately 38% found just once. The CDR3 is 14 amino acids. The V gene's germline CDR1 is MNHEY and CDR2 SMNVEV (reference sequence). V trimming: 4 bases; J trimming: 6 bases; junction bases outside the gene matches: 5. The specimen was CD8+ T cells from cultured PBMCs, collected from culture after CMV antigen stimulation. This TCR was sampled from a human donor in good health (CMV status not recorded). Some clones in this sample may be carry-over from other donors' samples. The chain carries TRBV27 and TRBJ1-4; 7 nucleotides line up with TRBD1. The CDR3 nucleotides read TGTGCCAGCAGTTCAGGGGGAGAGGATGAAAAACTGTTTTTT. Protein product: CASSSGGEDEKLFF. Supplemented by reference TRBV27 and TRBJ1-4, the full variable domain reads EAQVTQNPRYLITVTGKKLTVTCSQNMNHEYMSWYRQDPGLGLRQIYYSMNVEVTDKGDVPEGYKVSRKEKRNFPLILESPSPNQTSLYFCASSSGGEDEKLFFGSGTQLSVL.